Presented here are 27 T cell receptor beta chains from one specimen sequenced in a study of cytomegalovirus exposure and HLA in healthy donors. Researchers ran the PCR with 60 Vbeta and 13 Jbeta primers. Repertoires were generated with immunoSEQ multiplex PCR, while TCRdb's copy carries only in-frame clones and drops some. This table holds about 190,000 clones, roughly 73% found once. Source material: PBMCs. The receptors come from a woman aged 25 to 39 in good health and CMV-seropositive.

The chain carries TRBV28 and TRBJ1-4; 7 bases are a match to TRBD1. The CDR3 has 15 residues. With 8 bases clipped from V and 5 bases from J, the junction kept 11 bases outside the gene matches. Germline CDR1 MDHEN, CDR2 SYDVKM. CDR3 loop: CASRRDGTDNEKLFF. DNA of the CDR3: TGTGCCAGCCGACGGGACGGGACAGACAATGAAAAACTGTTTTTT.

V gene TRBV11-3 combines with J gene TRBJ2-2, with TRBD2 identical over 8 bases. V lost 5 bases, J lost 0 bases, and 5 bases stayed unmatched. The CDR3 contains 16 residues. Germline CDR1 SGHNT, CDR2 YENEEA. The CDR3 region has the DNA TGTGCCAGCAGCCCGTCAGCGGGAGCGAACACCGGGGAGCTGTTTTTT. Protein: CASSPSAGANTGELFF.

The chain has TRBV6-1 and TRBJ1-5; unclear D gene. Germline lookup yields CDR1 MNHNS and CDR2 SASEGT. This CDR3 is 15 amino acids long. V lost 7 bases, J lost 1 base, and 14 bases lay in between. The CDR3 DNA follows: TGTGCCAGCAAGCTCGGGAGACTCAGCAATCAGCCCCAGCATTTT. Its translation: CASKLGRLSNQPQHF.

CDR3 bases: TGTGCCAGCAGCGAAACAGTGAACACTGAAGCTTTCTTT. This sequence encodes CASSETVNTEAFF. The V call is TRBV9, the J call TRBJ1-1, with D uncertain. Trimming pared 3 bases from V and 0 bases from J, leaving 6 bases between. Germline assignment: CDR1 SGDLS and CDR2 YYNGEE. The CDR3 runs 13 residues.

Comments on this clone: Other DNA variants within this sample encode the same CDR3. The chain uses TRBV28 and TRBJ1-2; no definite D call. Germline CDR1 MDHEN, CDR2 SYDVKM. The CDR3 covers 13 residues. V was pared by 6 bases and J by 5 bases, with 13 bases between. This CDR3 reads CASSPGKAYGYTF. The DNA for the CDR3 is TGTGCCAGCAGCCCCGGGAAGGCTTATGGCTACACCTTC.

The chain uses TRBV1 and TRBJ2-2; TRBD2, as called in the table, went unchecked against the DNA. TRBV1 is deemed a pseudogene. There are 19 residues in the CDR3. CDR3 sequence: CTSSGRTSGSGEDAGELFF. CDR3 coding DNA: TGCACCAGCAGCGGACGGACTAGCGGGAGTGGGGAAGACGCCGGGGAGCTGTTTTTT.

About this clone itself: At one boundary the junction diverges from the germline segment, which might be a read error. This sequence joins TRBV4-1 and TRBJ2-7, with no clear D. CDR3 size: 15 residues. CDR1 MGHRA and CDR2 YSYEKL come from the germline V gene. CDR3 DNA: TGCGCCAGCAGCCTAACCATGCAAACCTCCTACGAGCGGTACTTC. This encodes CASSLTMQTSYERYF.

The chain uses TRBV5-1 and TRBJ1-4, with TRBD1 identical over 9 bases. V was pared by 4 bases and J by 2 bases, with 3 bases of the junction left unmatched. CDR3 size: 15 residues. The germline gives CDR1 SGHRS, CDR2 YFSETQ. The CDR3 reads CASSRGTGTNEKLFF. Here the CDR3 DNA reads TGCGCCAGCAGCCGGGGGACAGGGACTAATGAAAAACTGTTTTTT.

Here the CDR3 DNA reads TGTGCCAGCAGTAACCAGGGAAGCCAGCCCCAGCATTTT. Encoded protein: CASSNQGSQPQHF. The chain carries TRBV2 and TRBJ1-5, with a weak D call TRBD1 (5 bases). Trimming left V 5 bases short and J 7 bases short, with 12 bases between. From germline, CDR1 is SNHLY and CDR2 FYNNEI. This CDR3 contains 13 residues.

The rearrangement uses TRBV29-1 and TRBJ2-6, with 10 nucleotides matching TRBD2. CDR1 and CDR2 (germline): SQVTM, ANQGSEA. The CDR3 has 18 residues. Germline trimming cut 7 bases from V and 0 bases from J; bases unmatched to any gene: 12. The CDR3 nucleotides read TGCAGCGGTATCCTTACCGGGACTAGCGCCTCTGGGGCCAACGTCCTGACTTTC. The encoded protein is CSGILTGTSASGANVLTF. Supplemented by reference TRBV29-1 and TRBJ2-6, the full variable domain reads SAVISQKPSRDICQRGTSLTIQCQVDSQVTMMFWYRQQPGQSLTLIATANQGSEATYESGFVIDKFPISRPNLTFSTLTVSNMSPEDSSIYLCSGILTGTSASGANVLTFGAGSRLTVL.

This chain joins TRBV4-3 and TRBJ2-7; D call uncertain. V lost 1 base and J lost 3, with 13 bases in between. Germline assignment: CDR1 LGHNA and CDR2 YSLEER. CDR3 length: 15 residues. Here the CDR3 reads CASSQGPEGGYEQYF. The CDR3 DNA reads as TGCGCCAGCAGCCAAGGACCCGAAGGCGGCTACGAGCAGTACTTC.

The chain combines TRBV6-6 with TRBJ1-1, with 7 bases lining up with TRBD1. Germline V gives CDR1 MNHNY, CDR2 SVGAGI (reference sequence). V was clipped by 6 bases and J by 2 bases; unmatched bases: 3. The CDR3 is made up of 13 amino acids. The CDR3 DNA sequence: TGTGCCAGCAGCGACAGGGCCAACACTGAAGCTTTCTTT. It translates to CASSDRANTEAFF.

This clone was detected a few times. The chain carries TRBV5-1 and TRBJ1-2, with D possibly TRBD1 on 5 matching bases. Trimming took off 0 bases at V and 8 bases at J, with 11 bases between the two ends. Per germline, CDR1 SGHRS and CDR2 YFSETQ. CDR3 size: 13 residues. The CDR3 bases are TGCGCCAGCAGCTTGGGGAGGGGTGACGGCTACACCTTC. Translating it yields CASSLGRGDGYTF.

The chain joins TRBV7-2 to TRBJ1-2; TRBD1 agrees at 7 bases. V lost 0 bases and J lost 7; bases outside the gene matches: 14. This CDR3 is built from 17 residues. CDR1 is SGHTA and CDR2 is FQGNSA in the germline V gene. CDR3 protein: CASSLAVLDRALGGYTF. DNA for the CDR3: TGTGCCAGCAGCTTAGCGGTATTAGACAGGGCCCTTGGTGGCTACACCTTC.

The V and J genes are TRBV30 and TRBJ1-5, with D hard to call. CDR3 length: 13 amino acids. V was shortened by 0 bases and J by 4 bases, with 7 bases between the two germline ends. From germline, CDR1 is GTSNPN and CDR2 SVGIG (reference sequence). In DNA, the CDR3 is TGTGCCTGGAGTGTGGAACAGAATCAGCCCCAGCATTTT. Protein product: CAWSVEQNQPQHF.

The chain combines TRBV7-2 with TRBJ2-3; 9 positions agree with TRBD2. After removal of 7 bases from V and 5 bases from J, the junction contained 7 bases not matched to a gene. The CDR3 consists of 14 residues. Germline-derived CDR1 and CDR2 are SGHTA and FQGNSA. The CDR3 reads CASKAGGGRDTQYF. In nucleotides, the CDR3 is TGTGCCAGCAAGGCGGGAGGGGGGAGAGATACGCAGTATTTT. Supplemented by reference TRBV7-2 and TRBJ2-3, the full variable domain reads GAGVSQSPSNKVTEKGKDVELRCDPISGHTALYWYRQSLGQGLEFLIYFQGNSAPDKSGLPSDRFSAERTGGSVSTLTIQRTQQEDSAVYLCASKAGGGRDTQYFGPGTRLTVL.

J is TRBJ2-1 and V is TRBV6-6; D perhaps matches TRBD1 (5 bases). The germline V gene encodes CDR1 MNHNY and CDR2 SVGAGI (reference sequence). The V end was cut by 6 bases, the J end by 0 bases, with 12 bases between. CDR3 size: 15 residues. The DNA of the CDR3 is TGTGCCAGCAGCTTCGACAGTTACTCCTACAATGAGCAGTTCTTC. As protein: CASSFDSYSYNEQFF.

V is TRBV15 and J is TRBJ1-2, with 8 bases identical to TRBD1. Germline CDR1 LNHNV, CDR2 YYDKDF (reference sequence). Unmatched junction bases numbered 12, after V lost 5 bases and J lost 4 bases. The CDR3 contains 16 residues. The CDR3 here is CATSPPEWDRSYGYTF. For the CDR3, the DNA is TGTGCCACCAGCCCCCCGGAGTGGGACAGGTCCTATGGCTACACCTTC. Looking up the rest from reference TRBV15 and TRBJ1-2 gives the full variable domain: DAMVIQNPRYQVTQFGKPVTLSCSQTLNHNVMYWYQQKSSQAPKLLFHYYDKDFNNEADTPDNFQSRRPNTSFCFLDIRSPGLGDTAMYLCATSPPEWDRSYGYTFGSGTRLTVV.

The V and J genes are TRBV7-9 and TRBJ1-2, with D unresolved. The CDR3 has 15 residues. The germline V and J ends were trimmed by 1 base and 4 bases, with 13 bases remaining between them. Germline CDR1 and CDR2: SEHNR and FQNEAQ (reference sequence). CDR3 sequence reads: CASSLERPRGYGYTF. Here the CDR3 DNA reads TGTGCCAGCAGCTTAGAGAGGCCCCGTGGCTATGGCTACACCTTC.

This clone was seen more than once but under ten times. V gene TRBV5-8 combines with J gene TRBJ2-6, with D tentatively TRBD2 (5 bases). V gave up 4 bases and J gave up 0 bases, with 14 bases separating them. CDR1 and CDR2 (germline): SGHTS, YDEGEE. The CDR3 loop spans 17 amino acids. CDR3 DNA: TGTGCCAGCAGCGTCCGAAATCGGGGCTCTGGGGCCAACGTCCTGACTTTC. This gives the protein CASSVRNRGSGANVLTF.

This chain links TRBV19 with TRBJ2-1; 10 bases match TRBD2. This CDR3 region has 16 residues. V lost 5 bases to trimming and J lost 0 bases; unmatched junction nucleotides: 4. The V gene's germline CDR1 is LNHDA and CDR2 SQIVND (reference sequence). Here the CDR3 reads CASSLLAGDSYNEQFF. The CDR3 DNA is TGTGCCAGTAGTCTCCTAGCGGGGGACTCCTACAATGAGCAGTTCTTC.

Comment on this clone: The junction and the germline gene differ at one end; a read error may be behind it. In DNA, the CDR3 is TGTGCCAGCAGATTGGGACGACCAACATCGGGCGAGCAGTACTTC. The encoded protein is CASRLGRPTSGEQYF. This chain joins TRBV5-6 and TRBJ2-7; D tentatively reads TRBD1 or TRBD2 (5 bases each). Germline V gene sequence: CDR1 SGHDT, CDR2 YYEEEE. The CDR3 runs to 15 residues.

Comment on this clone: This sample also contains other DNA sequences that code for the same CDR3. This sequence joins TRBV29-1 and TRBJ2-3; maybe TRBD2 (6 bases). In germline, CDR1 is SQVTM, CDR2 ANQGSEA. V was pared by 3 bases and J by 1 base, with 8 bases between. CDR3 size: 13 residues. CDR3 sequence (DNA): TGCAGCGTTGATGGAGGGGGCACAGATACGCAGTATTTT. Its translation: CSVDGGGTDTQYF.

The chain employs TRBV5-1 and TRBJ2-2; 7 bases are a match to TRBD1. The CDR3 has 13 residues. Germline trimming cut 6 bases from V and 5 bases from J; bases unmatched to any gene: 4. Germline V gene sequence: CDR1 SGHRS, CDR2 YFSETQ. The CDR3 loop reads CASKTGTTGELFF. Written as DNA, the CDR3 is TGCGCCAGCAAGACAGGGACGACCGGGGAGCTGTTTTTT.

The chain carries TRBV4-1 and TRBJ1-2, with no clear D. Germline V gene lookup returns CDR1 MGHRA and CDR2 YSYEKL. V lost 1 base to trimming and J lost 4 bases, with 13 bases between them. The CDR3 runs to 15 residues. CDR3 residues: CASSQVPQPIYGYTF. As DNA, the CDR3 is TGCGCCAGCAGCCAAGTCCCACAACCCATCTATGGCTACACCTTC.

The V call is TRBV7-2, the J call TRBJ2-1, with TRBD2 matching over 10 bases. V shed 5 bases, J shed 6 bases, and the junction held 10 bases outside the gene matches. Germline V CDR1 and CDR2: SGHTA, FQGNSA. This CDR3 region has 16 residues. CDR3 protein: CASSRIASGRVNEQFF. CDR3 DNA sequence: TGTGCCAGCAGCAGGATAGCGAGCGGGAGGGTCAATGAGCAGTTCTTC.

The chain employs TRBV5-1 and TRBJ1-2; D gene uncertain. Per germline, CDR1 SGHRS and CDR2 YFSETQ. The V end was cut by 9 bases, the J end by 4 bases, with 22 bases between. This CDR3 is 15 amino acids long. In nucleotides, the CDR3 is TGCGCCACCAGACCGACTCAAGGGAGTATCTATGGCTACACCTTC. Its translation is CATRPTQGSIYGYTF.